This T cell receptor beta chain comes out of a study of Graves' ophthalmopathy and Graves' hyperthyroidism. In donors with ophthalmopathy, activity was moderate-to-severe, with CAS ≥3, NOSPECS ≥4 and duration under 3 months. Fresh peripheral blood, around 10 ml, was the PBMC source. This clonotype appeared many times. As the template, RNA transcripts were used to amplify TCR beta CDR3 regions. An opening RT-PCR round employed HTBI primers and preceded a second-round multiplex PCR. TCRdb called the multiplex PCR reads again in MiXCR, with one record for every CDR3 protein. The sample holds some 160,000 distinct CDR3 sequences, roughly 36% seen once. V dropped 1 base and J dropped 1 base, with 7 bases sitting between them. Looked up from germline, CDR1 is LGHNT and CDR2 is FRNRAP. The CDR3 runs to 14 residues.

The genes are TRBV12-5 and TRBJ2-5, with TRBD1 as a possible D gene (6 bases). This TCR was recovered from a man aged 30-40 years with Graves' ophthalmopathy. Sequencing used peripheral blood. The CDR3 loop is CASGLAGVQETQYF. DNA for the CDR3: TGTGCTAGTGGTTTGGCAGGGGTCCAAGAGACCCAGTACTTC. The whole variable domain, remainder taken from reference TRBV12-5 and TRBJ2-5, is DARVTQTPRHKVTEMGQEVTMRCQPILGHNTVFWYRQTMMQGLELLAYFRNRAPLDDSGMPKDRFSAEMPDATLATLKIQPSEPRDSAVYFCASGLAGVQETQYFGPGTRLLVL.